These 28 T cell receptor beta chains were all obtained from the same sample, sequenced in a study of shared clonotypes between healthy human individuals. Using immunoSEQ multiplex PCR, the repertoire was profiled, and TCRdb retains in-frame clones only, with some absent. The sample has 2.3 million or so clones; approximately 95% are singletons. Sequenced input: naive CD4+ T cells from PBMCs. Indicated subset: CD45RA+ positively selected. Receptors originate from a young man in good health. Some clones in this sample may be carry-over from other donors' samples.

In this sample, this clone turned up once. The chain employs TRBV10-2 and TRBJ2-1; 9 nucleotides match TRBD2. Germline loops: CDR1 WSHSY, CDR2 SAAADI. Losses at the gene ends were 6 bases for V and 4 bases for J; bases not matched to a gene: 7. This CDR3 comprises 15 residues. The CDR3 DNA reads as TGCGCCAGCAGGGTGTTAGCGGGAGTTTACAATGAGCAGTTCTTC. It codes for CASRVLAGVYNEQFF.

The chain couples TRBV14 to TRBJ1-2; possibly TRBD1 for D (6 bases). This CDR3 spans 13 amino acids. Trimming cost V 6 bases and J 4 bases, with 12 bases left between them. Germline CDR1 and CDR2: SGHDN and FVKESK. In nucleotides, the CDR3 is TGTGCCAGCAGTCACAGGGTCGGCTATGGCTACACCTTC. Protein sequence: CASSHRVGYGYTF.

J is TRBJ1-2 and V is TRBV5-1; tentative D call: TRBD1 (5 bases). The CDR3 has 15 amino acids. V lost 3 bases to trimming and J lost 4 bases, with 16 bases between them. Germline values: CDR1 SGHRS, CDR2 YFSETQ. The CDR3 DNA follows: TGCGCCAGCAGCTCTCCGGGGGGAGCTGGCTATGGCTACACCTTC. It encodes CASSSPGGAGYGYTF.

The J gene is TRBJ2-5, the V gene TRBV7-9; 8 bases are a match to TRBD1. This CDR3 comprises 13 residues. Looked up from germline, CDR1 is SEHNR and CDR2 is FQNEAQ (reference sequence). Trimming cost V 5 bases and J 4 bases; bases outside gene matches: 3. The CDR3 DNA follows: TGTGCCAGCAGCATGACAGGGGCAGAGACCCAGTACTTC. As protein: CASSMTGAETQYF.

This chain joins TRBV7-2 and TRBJ1-4; 7 bases line up with TRBD1. The CDR3 contains 16 residues. After removal of 5 bases from V and 8 bases from J, the junction contained 14 bases not matched to a gene. The germline CDR1 and CDR2 sequences are SGHTA and FQGNSA. The CDR3 nucleotides are TGTGCCAGCAGCCCAATTTGGGAGACAGGGTGGGAAAAACTGTTTTTT. It specifies CASSPIWETGWEKLFF.

The chain couples TRBV2 to TRBJ2-1, with D possibly matching TRBD2 (6 bases). The V gene's germline CDR1 is SNHLY and CDR2 FYNNEI. This CDR3 has 14 residues. Trimming took off 5 bases at V and 5 bases at J, with 13 bases between the two ends. CDR3 in amino acids: CASSSRQRDNEQFF. In DNA form, the CDR3 reads TGTGCCAGCAGTTCCCGCCAGCGGGACAATGAGCAGTTCTTC.

The genes are TRBV27 and TRBJ2-7, with D possibly being TRBD1 (6 bases). Germline CDR1 MNHEY, CDR2 SMNVEV (reference sequence). V was pared by 1 base and J by 2 bases, with 12 bases between. This CDR3 is built from 15 residues. The CDR3 DNA follows: TGTGCCAGCAGTTTATTTGGGACAACCACCTACGAGCAGTACTTC. Its translation is CASSLFGTTTYEQYF.

The V and J genes are TRBV6-5 and TRBJ2-5, with D perhaps being TRBD1 or TRBD2 (5 bases each). Trimming took off 6 bases at V and 7 bases at J, with 18 bases between the two ends. The germline CDR1 and CDR2 sequences are MNHEY and SVGAGI. CDR3 length: 14 residues. CDR3 nucleotide sequence: TGTGCCAGCAGCGCCCCGGGCACGGGACGGACCCAGTACTTC. Protein: CASSAPGTGRTQYF.

V and J are TRBV28 and TRBJ2-7, with 10 bases lining up with TRBD2. After removal of 4 bases from V and 5 bases from J, the junction contained 8 bases not matched to a gene. CDR1 MDHEN and CDR2 SYDVKM come from the germline V gene. CDR3 size: 15 residues. The CDR3: CASSSPGTSVNEQYF. CDR3 in DNA: TGTGCCAGCAGTTCTCCCGGGACTAGCGTAAACGAGCAGTACTTC.

This chain connects TRBV29-1 to TRBJ2-6, with D possibly being TRBD1 or TRBD2 (6 bases each). Germline-derived CDR1 and CDR2 are SQVTM and ANQGSEA. Trimming took off 7 bases at V and 3 bases at J, with 16 bases between the two ends. The length of the CDR3 is 15 residues. CDR3 nucleotides: TGCAGCGCTTCCAGAGGGGGGTATGGGGCCAACGTCCTGACTTTC. As protein: CSASRGGYGANVLTF.

This clone has more than one count but fewer than ten. The V call is TRBV28, the J call TRBJ1-5; no clear D. CDR1 is MDHEN and CDR2 is SYDVKM in the germline V gene. Trimming stripped 6 bases from V and 2 bases from J, with 14 bases between. The CDR3 totals 15 residues. The CDR3 DNA reads as TGTGCCAGCAGCCCTGACCTGAGGGGCAATCAGCCCCAGCATTTT. It encodes CASSPDLRGNQPQHF.

The chain employs TRBV30 and TRBJ2-1, with 12 positions matching TRBD1. V lost 3 bases to trimming and J lost 15 bases; unmatched junction nucleotides: 15. This CDR3 has 15 residues. Germline V gene lookup returns CDR1 GTSNPN and CDR2 SVGIG (reference sequence). In DNA form, the CDR3 reads TGTGCCTGGAGCCAATCAACCGGGACAGGGGGCTCATTGTTCTTC. It is translated as CAWSQSTGTGGSLFF.

The chain carries TRBV19 and TRBJ1-1, with D hard to call. The CDR3 is 16 residues long. V was cut by 4 bases and J by 1 base, with 16 bases left in between. CDR1 LNHDA and CDR2 SQIVND come from the germline V gene (reference sequence). CDR3 residues: CASSNIVGRGNTEAFF. As DNA, the CDR3 is TGTGCCAGTAGTAATATTGTCGGACGGGGGAACACTGAAGCTTTCTTT.

This clone has only one observation. Distinct nucleotide sequences in the sample also encode this CDR3. This chain uses TRBV6-5 with TRBJ1-2; D not certain. Germline lookup yields CDR1 MNHEY and CDR2 SVGAGI. The CDR3 extends over 12 amino acids. With 2 bases removed from V and 4 bases from J, the gap between germline ends came to 5 bases. CDR3 nucleotide sequence: TGTGCCAGCAGTTACCCAGGCTATGGCTACACCTTC. Residues: CASSYPGYGYTF.

This clone has only a few counts. J is TRBJ1-5 and V is TRBV2; D call uncertain. The V end lost 1 base, the J end lost 4 bases, and 11 bases lay between the germline ends. In germline, CDR1 is SNHLY, CDR2 FYNNEI. The CDR3 runs to 15 residues. CDR3 sequence: CASSEVGYSNQPQHF. The DNA for the CDR3 is TGTGCCAGCAGTGAAGTTGGGTACAGTAATCAGCCCCAGCATTTT. Combining the CDR3 with reference TRBV2 and TRBJ1-5 gives the whole variable domain EPEVTQTPSHQVTQMGQEVILRCVPISNHLYFYWYRQILGQKVEFLVSFYNNEISEKSEIFDDQFSVERPDGSNFTLKIRSTKLEDSAMYFCASSEVGYSNQPQHFGDGTRLSIL.

This rearrangement joins TRBV7-2 to TRBJ1-4, with TRBD1 as a possible D gene (6 bases). Per germline, CDR1 SGHTA and CDR2 FQGNSA. The V and J ends lost 6 bases and 0 bases respectively, with 11 bases between them. The CDR3 extends over 15 amino acids. The CDR3 DNA reads TGTGCCAGCAGTCGGGGGCCCGCAACTAATGAAAAACTGTTTTTT. It is translated as CASSRGPATNEKLFF.

The chain has TRBV9 and TRBJ1-2; 7 bases map to TRBD1. The V gene end was trimmed by 3 bases and the J gene end by 4 bases; junction bases not matched to a gene: 12. CDR1 is SGDLS and CDR2 is YYNGEE in the germline V gene. CDR3 size: 16 residues. CDR3 bases: TGTGCCAGCAGCGCAGGAACGACAGGGTACGGCTATGGCTACACCTTC. Its protein is CASSAGTTGYGYGYTF.

This clone was recorded only once. The rearrangement uses TRBV28 and TRBJ1-1; D not certain. V gave up 6 bases and J gave up 8 bases, with 19 bases separating them. The CDR3 contains 14 residues. Germline V gives CDR1 MDHEN, CDR2 SYDVKM. CDR3 in DNA: TGTGCCAGCAGCCCCCCCTCCAGGTTTCGAGAAGCTTTCTTT. Residues: CASSPPSRFREAFF.

The chain has TRBV7-9 and TRBJ2-3; D possibly uses TRBD1 or TRBD2 (5 bases each). The CDR3 is 15 amino acids. The V gene lost 7 bases and the J gene lost 1 base, with 15 bases spanning the gap. Germline loops: CDR1 SEHNR, CDR2 FQNEAQ (reference sequence). The CDR3 loop is CASNLRDSGTDTQYF. CDR3 DNA: TGTGCCAGCAACCTCAGGGATAGCGGCACAGATACGCAGTATTTT.

This clone showed up just a few times. The chain recombines TRBV6-1 with TRBJ1-5; D is perhaps TRBD1 (6 bases). This CDR3 contains 15 residues. Germline V gene data show CDR1 as MNHNS and CDR2 as SASEGT. Trimming stripped 6 bases from V and 5 bases from J, with 17 bases between. CDR3 bases: TGTGCCAGCAGCCCTGGGGGGGGCAGCGATCAGCCCCAGCATTTT. Translating gives CASSPGGGSDQPQHF.

Only a few counts were recorded for this clone. The chain links TRBV5-5 to TRBJ1-1; TRBD1 aligns across 9 bases. V lost 3 bases and J lost 1; bases outside the gene matches: 4. This CDR3 comprises 15 residues. Germline V CDR1 and CDR2: SGHKS, YYEKEE (reference sequence). The chain's CDR3 is CASSYLTGGNTEAFF. As DNA, the CDR3 is TGTGCCAGCAGCTACTTGACAGGGGGGAACACTGAAGCTTTCTTT.

The CDR3, as DNA: TGTGCCAGCAGCTTAAGGCAGGCGGGCGAGCAGTTCTTC. Translating it yields CASSLRQAGEQFF. The chain has TRBV7-2 and TRBJ2-1; perhaps TRBD2 as D (5 bases). Germline loops: CDR1 SGHTA, CDR2 FQGNSA. The ends were cut back, 2 bases at V and 10 bases at J, with 12 bases in the middle. The length of the CDR3 is 13 residues.

The V and J genes are TRBV5-1 and TRBJ2-7; D may be TRBD2 (6 bases). With 3 bases removed from V and 3 bases from J, the gap between germline ends came to 16 bases. This CDR3 is built from 15 residues. Germline V gene lookup returns CDR1 SGHRS and CDR2 YFSETQ. In DNA, the CDR3 is TGCGCCAGCAGCTACAGACTAGGAGTGGGCTACGAGCAGTACTTC. Encoded protein: CASSYRLGVGYEQYF.

This clone was counted between two and nine times. The genes are TRBV7-9 and TRBJ1-1, with a weak D call TRBD1 (5 bases). The CDR3 runs 15 residues. Germline CDR1 and CDR2: SEHNR and FQNEAQ (reference sequence). The V gene lost 3 bases and the J gene lost 3 bases, with 14 bases spanning the gap. The DNA of the CDR3 is TGTGCCAGCAGCTTGGCTGGGGGTTGGCACACTGAAGCTTTCTTT. This translates into CASSLAGGWHTEAFF.

The rearrangement joins TRBV7-9 to TRBJ1-3, with unresolved D. Germline CDR1 and CDR2: SEHNR and FQNEAQ (reference sequence). The length of the CDR3 is 14 residues. V was trimmed by 4 bases and J by 1 base, leaving 8 bases between them. This chain's CDR3 is CASSYGSSGNTIYF. CDR3 bases: TGTGCCAGCAGCTACGGGAGTTCTGGAAACACCATATATTTT.

This sequence joins TRBV20-1 and TRBJ1-2; unclear D gene. Germline V gene data show CDR1 as DFQATT and CDR2 as SNEGSKA (reference sequence). The CDR3 is 11 residues long. Trimming pared 6 bases from V and 1 base from J, leaving 6 bases between. The CDR3 loop is CSAQRNYGYTF. The CDR3 nucleotides read TGCAGTGCCCAGCGTAACTATGGCTACACCTTC.

This chain joins TRBV5-1 and TRBJ2-5, with unresolved D. This CDR3 spans 14 amino acids. V was pared by 0 bases and J by 0 bases, with 6 bases between. Germline values: CDR1 SGHRS, CDR2 YFSETQ. The CDR3, as DNA: TGCGCCAGCAGCTTGGTCAGCCACCAAGAGACCCAGTACTTC. Amino acid sequence: CASSLVSHQETQYF.

Here the CDR3 DNA reads TGTGCCAGCAGGATCAGGGGGTCGTCCTACGAGCAGTACTTC. This encodes CASRIRGSSYEQYF. The V gene is TRBV6-5, the J gene TRBJ2-7; the match to TRBD1 covers 7 bases. The CDR3 loop spans 14 amino acids. Germline lookup yields CDR1 MNHEY and CDR2 SVGAGI. The V and J ends lost 6 bases and 1 base, in that order; junction bases with no gene match: 6.